The 30 T cell receptor beta chains below all came from one sample that was sequenced in a study of T cells in Graves' hyperthyroidism and ophthalmopathy. It was RNA transcripts that yielded the amplified TCR beta CDR3 regions. The HTBI primer set was used in a first-round RT-PCR of the TCR CDR3. TCRdb independently ran MiXCR on the multiplex PCR reads; one entry per CDR3 protein. The repertoire holds hundreds of thousands of distinct CDR3 sequences, with roughly 15% as singletons. Input material: blood. All receptors derive from a woman aged 50 to 65 with Graves' ophthalmopathy.

In this sample, this clonotype turned up many times. Written as DNA, the CDR3 is TGCAGTGCTAGTGAGCGGGAGAGCACAGATACGCAGTATTTT. Its translation: CSASERESTDTQYF. The chain recombines TRBV20-1 with TRBJ2-3, with 8 bases identical to TRBD2. V shed 3 bases, J shed 0 bases, and the junction held 2 bases outside the gene matches. This CDR3 spans 14 amino acids. CDR1 and CDR2 from the germline V gene are DFQATT and SNEGSKA (reference sequence).

This clonotype came up many times. This sequence joins TRBV20-1 and TRBJ2-7; TRBD2 agrees at 10 bases. Germline CDR1 reads DFQATT; CDR2 reads SNEGSKA (reference sequence). V was pared by 0 bases and J by 2 bases, with 4 bases of the junction left unmatched. The CDR3 spans 15 residues. The DNA for the CDR3 is TGCAGTGCTAGAGATAGGCTAGCGGGAGCCTACGAGCAGTACTTC. Its protein product is CSARDRLAGAYEQYF.

This clonotype was found many times. The J gene is TRBJ2-5, the V gene TRBV9; 9 bases align to TRBD2. The CDR3 covers 14 residues. The ends lost 4 bases at V and 5 bases at J; junction bases unmatched: 6. The germline V gene encodes CDR1 SGDLS and CDR2 YYNGEE. CDR3 DNA sequence: TGTGCCAGCAGCCCGGGACTAGCTGCGGAGACCCAGTACTTC. It specifies CASSPGLAAETQYF.

CDR3 sequence: CSVEGARGTYNEQFF. DNA of the CDR3: TGCAGCGTTGAAGGGGCCAGGGGAACCTACAATGAGCAGTTCTTC. The rearrangement links TRBV29-1 to TRBJ2-1; a weak D match, TRBD1 (6 bases). The V end lost 1 base, the J end lost 2 bases, and 12 bases lay between the germline ends. The CDR3 covers 15 residues. Germline lookup yields CDR1 SQVTM and CDR2 ANQGSEA.

This clonotype was detected ten times or more. The chain carries TRBV11-2 and TRBJ1-2; the D is unclear. The CDR3 has 15 residues. V dropped 5 bases and J dropped 0 bases, with 13 bases sitting between them. Germline V lookup: CDR1 SGHAT, CDR2 FQNNGV. CDR3: CASSPLGNSNYGYTF. The CDR3 DNA follows: TGTGCCAGCAGCCCTTTGGGGAACTCTAACTATGGCTACACCTTC.

This rearrangement joins TRBV29-1 to TRBJ2-7; possibly TRBD2 for D (5 bases). Trimming took 4 bases from V and 4 from J, leaving 14 bases between them. The CDR3 covers 13 residues. Looked up from germline, CDR1 is SQVTM and CDR2 is ANQGSEA. The CDR3 DNA reads as TGCAGCGTTGTTTTGGTGGAGGCGTACGAGCAGTACTTC. Residues: CSVVLVEAYEQYF.

This sequence joins TRBV11-2 and TRBJ1-2; TRBD1 aligns across 9 bases. The V and J ends lost 6 bases and 4 bases, in that order; junction bases with no gene match: 6. The CDR3 has 14 residues. CDR1 SGHAT and CDR2 FQNNGV come from the germline V gene. CDR3 residues: CASRDRGGGYGYTF. The CDR3, as DNA: TGTGCCAGCAGGGACAGGGGCGGCGGCTATGGCTACACCTTC.

This clonotype was recorded only once. This may be a read error, as it is one base from a much larger clone. The CDR3 coding sequence is TGTGCCAGCAGCTTAGAGTCGGTGAGGACCCTACGAGTGCAGTACTTC. This codes for CASSLESVRTLRVQYF. The rearrangement joins TRBV11-2 to TRBJ2-7, with unresolved D. Germline V gene sequence: CDR1 SGHAT, CDR2 FQNNGV. The CDR3 spans 16 residues. V lost 0 bases and J 9 bases, leaving 21 bases between the germline ends.

This clonotype was counted a few times. The J gene is TRBJ1-1, the V gene TRBV9; D gene unclear. Germline V CDR1 and CDR2: SGDLS, YYNGEE. This CDR3 region has 14 residues. The V end lost 0 bases, the J end lost 5 bases, and 11 bases lay between the germline ends. The CDR3 loop reads CASSVAVGATEAFF. The CDR3 DNA reads TGTGCCAGCAGCGTAGCCGTGGGAGCGACTGAAGCTTTCTTT.

This clonotype was detected ten times or more. The chain recombines TRBV7-2 with TRBJ2-4, with D uncertain. The CDR3 loop spans 17 amino acids. Germline V gene sequence: CDR1 SGHTA, CDR2 FQGNSA. V was cut by 1 base and J by 0 bases, with 13 bases left in between. The CDR3 reads CASSLEPGVIAKNIQYF. The CDR3 coding sequence is TGTGCCAGCAGCTTAGAACCTGGGGTAATAGCCAAAAACATTCAGTACTTC. The whole variable domain, remainder taken from reference TRBV7-2 and TRBJ2-4, is GAGVSQSPSNKVTEKGKDVELRCDPISGHTALYWYRQSLGQGLEFLIYFQGNSAPDKSGLPSDRFSAERTGGSVSTLTIQRTQQEDSAVYLCASSLEPGVIAKNIQYFGAGTRLSVL.

This clonotype came up many times. The chain is built from TRBV5-1 and TRBJ2-1; D gene uncertain. The CDR3 is made up of 16 amino acids. Trimming stripped 1 base from V and 0 bases from J, with 11 bases between. Germline values: CDR1 SGHRS, CDR2 YFSETQ. CDR3 protein: CASSLKGDFSYNEQFF. CDR3 sequence (DNA): TGCGCCAGCAGCTTGAAGGGCGATTTCTCCTACAATGAGCAGTTCTTC.

There are a few counts of this clonotype. The chain combines TRBV28 with TRBJ2-7; the D is unclear. The CDR3 is made up of 15 amino acids. The germline V gene has CDR1 MDHEN and CDR2 SYDVKM. Trimming took 3 bases from V and 0 from J, leaving 12 bases between them. This chain's CDR3 is CASSFVESNSYEQYF. CDR3 DNA: TGTGCCAGCAGTTTTGTAGAATCTAACTCCTACGAGCAGTACTTC.

This clonotype was picked up a small number of times. The gene calls are TRBV7-9 and TRBJ2-2; 10 nucleotides align to TRBD2. The germline V gene has CDR1 SEHNR and CDR2 FQNEAQ (reference sequence). CDR3 length: 20 amino acids. Trimming cost V 1 base and J 6 bases; bases outside gene matches: 17. CDR3 bases: TGTGCCAGCAGCTTAGGGGACCATGGTAGCGGGACTAGCGTCCCCGGGGAGCTGTTTTTT. Translation gives CASSLGDHGSGTSVPGELFF.

This sequence joins TRBV25-1 and TRBJ1-4; D perhaps matches TRBD1 (5 bases). CDR1 MGHDK and CDR2 SYGVNS come from the germline V gene. Trimming shortened V by 2 bases and J by 1 base, and 14 bases separated the two germline ends. This CDR3 is built from 17 residues. The CDR3: CASSEGWGFLTNEKLFF. CDR3 coding DNA: TGTGCCAGCAGTGAAGGGTGGGGGTTTTTAACTAATGAAAAACTGTTTTTT.

This clonotype appeared a few times. This rearrangement joins TRBV7-8 to TRBJ1-1, with D uncertain. Germline CDR1 and CDR2: SGHVS and FQNEAQ. The CDR3 contains 24 residues. The V end was cut by 4 bases, the J end by 2 bases, with 41 bases between. This chain's CDR3 is CASSSFYPKEANRLTPLLNTEAFF. CDR3 nucleotides: TGTGCCAGCAGCTCCTTTTATCCCAAAGAGGCAAATCGACTGACCCCCCTCCTAAACACTGAAGCTTTCTTT. Full variable domain (remainder filled in from reference TRBV7-8 and TRBJ1-1): GAGVSQSPRYKVAKRGQDVALRCDPISGHVSLFWYQQALGQGPEFLTYFQNEAQLDKSGLPSDRFFAERPEGSVSTLKIQRTQQEDSAVYLCASSSFYPKEANRLTPLLNTEAFFGQGTRLTVV.

This chain uses TRBV7-9 with TRBJ1-3; D gene uncertain. CDR1 SEHNR and CDR2 FQNEAQ come from the germline V gene (reference sequence). Trimming pared 0 bases from V and 0 bases from J, leaving 6 bases between. The CDR3 is 15 residues long. The CDR3 loop is CASSLATTSGNTIYF. The DNA of the CDR3 is TGTGCCAGCAGCTTAGCCACAACCTCTGGAAACACCATATATTTT. Full variable domain (outside the CDR3, taken from reference TRBV7-9 and TRBJ1-3): DTGVSQNPRHKITKRGQNVTFRCDPISEHNRLYWYRQTLGQGPEFLTYFQNEAQLEKSRLLSDRFSAERPKGSFSTLEIQRTEQGDSAMYLCASSLATTSGNTIYFGEGSWLTVV.

This clonotype showed up many times. V and J are TRBV28 and TRBJ2-3; D gene ambiguous. There are 12 residues in the CDR3. Germline V CDR1 and CDR2: MDHEN, SYDVKM. V shed 4 bases and J shed 6 bases, with 8 bases lying between them. This chain's CDR3 is CASSSAKDTQYF. In nucleotides, the CDR3 is TGTGCCAGCAGTTCCGCTAAGGATACGCAGTATTTT. Variable domain in full (rest from reference TRBV28 and TRBJ2-3): DVKVTQSSRYLVKRTGEKVFLECVQDMDHENMFWYRQDPGLGLRLIYFSYDVKMKEKGDIPEGYSVSREKKERFSLILESASTNQTSMYLCASSSAKDTQYFGPGTRLTVL.

CDR3 sequence: CASRSRQGTNSPLHF. The CDR3 bases are TGTGCCAGTCGGTCCCGACAGGGAACGAATTCACCCCTCCACTTT. The rearrangement uses TRBV28 and TRBJ1-6, with TRBD1 identical over 7 bases. Germline loops: CDR1 MDHEN, CDR2 SYDVKM. With V trimmed by 9 bases and J by 7 bases, 12 bases remained unmatched. This CDR3 comprises 15 residues.

This clonotype was detected ten times or more. V usage is TRBV7-9 and J usage is TRBJ2-2, with 9 bases matching TRBD1. CDR3 length: 14 amino acids. Germline V lookup: CDR1 SEHNR, CDR2 FQNEAQ (reference sequence). V shed 3 bases, J shed 5 bases, and the junction held 1 base outside the gene matches. CDR3 in amino acids: CASSLTGGTGELFF. The CDR3 DNA is TGTGCCAGCAGCTTGACAGGGGGAACCGGGGAGCTGTTTTTT.

In its sample, this clonotype was seen many times. V is TRBV20-1 and J is TRBJ2-2; D is unresolved. V was shortened by 0 bases and J by 3 bases, with 14 bases between the two germline ends. This CDR3 comprises 16 residues. Germline CDR1 DFQATT, CDR2 SNEGSKA (reference sequence). CDR3 coding DNA: TGCAGTGCTAGAGATAGCACCTCGGGCTACACCGGGGAGCTGTTTTTT. Protein sequence: CSARDSTSGYTGELFF.

Only a few counts were recorded for this clonotype. The rearrangement uses TRBV7-9 and TRBJ2-5; a possible D gene is TRBD2 (6 bases). CDR3 length: 13 amino acids. Germline CDR1 is SEHNR and CDR2 is FQNEAQ (reference sequence). V dropped 5 bases and J dropped 5 bases, with 12 bases sitting between them. The CDR3 nucleotides are TGTGCCAGCAGCGCTACCGGGGGTGAGACCCAGTACTTC. Amino acids: CASSATGGETQYF.

This clonotype has a count of ten or more. The chain joins TRBV20-1 to TRBJ2-1, with TRBD2 identical over 9 bases. V lost 1 base and J lost 1; bases outside the gene matches: 2. Germline V CDR1 and CDR2: DFQATT, SNEGSKA (reference sequence). This CDR3 is built from 15 residues. The CDR3 loop reads CSARASGKSYNEQFF. CDR3 DNA: TGCAGTGCTAGAGCTAGCGGGAAGTCCTACAATGAGCAGTTCTTC.

This clonotype was detected a few times. This sequence joins TRBV2 and TRBJ1-2; the match to TRBD1 covers 7 bases. This CDR3 is built from 14 residues. V trimming: 4 bases; J trimming: 4 bases; junction bases outside the gene matches: 6. CDR1 is SNHLY and CDR2 is FYNNEI in the germline V gene. The CDR3 reads CASSGQGLLYGYTF. For the CDR3, the DNA is TGTGCCAGCAGTGGACAGGGACTCCTCTATGGCTACACCTTC.

The CDR3 DNA follows: TGTGCCAGCAGTTTATGGATGGGCCAGGGAAGCAATCAGCCCCAGCATTTT. Translating it yields CASSLWMGQGSNQPQHF. The V gene is TRBV28, the J gene TRBJ1-5; a weak D match, TRBD1 (5 bases). Trimming removed 0 bases at V and 1 base at J, with 13 bases between. CDR1 and CDR2 (germline): MDHEN, SYDVKM. The CDR3 covers 17 residues.

This clonotype has at least ten counts. The chain uses TRBV11-3 and TRBJ2-1; perhaps TRBD2 as D (6 bases). The germline V gene encodes CDR1 SGHNT and CDR2 YENEEA. The CDR3 length is 14 residues. V gave up 2 bases and J gave up 5 bases, with 10 bases separating them. Written as DNA, the CDR3 is TGTGCCAGCAGCTTATGGGAGGCGCACAATGAGCAGTTCTTC. It codes for CASSLWEAHNEQFF.

This clonotype was seen repeatedly, ten times or more. This sequence joins TRBV30 and TRBJ1-1, with TRBD1 matching 10 bases. The CDR3 is made up of 13 amino acids. With 7 bases clipped from V and 6 bases from J, the junction kept 8 bases outside the gene matches. Germline V lookup: CDR1 GTSNPN, CDR2 SVGIG (reference sequence). CDR3 in DNA: TGTGCCTCGCCGGGACAGGGGATTTCTGAAGCTTTCTTT. Protein: CASPGQGISEAFF. Full variable domain (remainder filled in from reference TRBV30 and TRBJ1-1): SQTIHQWPATLVQPVGSPLSLECTVEGTSNPNLYWYRQAAGRGLQLLFYSVGIGQISSEVPQNLSASRPQDRQFILSSKKLLLSDSGFYLCASPGQGISEAFFGQGTRLTVV.

The chain links TRBV11-3 to TRBJ2-1; D not resolved. V was cut by 5 bases and J by 0 bases, with 14 bases left in between. The CDR3 is 16 residues long. Germline assignment: CDR1 SGHNT and CDR2 YENEEA. The CDR3 loop reads CASSPRNRSSYNEQFF. The CDR3 region has the DNA TGTGCCAGCAGCCCAAGGAATAGAAGCTCCTACAATGAGCAGTTCTTC.

At least ten counts were recorded for this clonotype. The rearrangement joins TRBV28 to TRBJ1-1, with 7 bases lining up with TRBD1. The germline CDR1 and CDR2 sequences are MDHEN and SYDVKM. The length of the CDR3 is 13 residues. Germline trimming cut 2 bases from V and 7 bases from J; bases unmatched to any gene: 4. CDR3 in DNA: TGTGCCAGCAGTTTAAGTCAGGGGGATGAAGCTTTCTTT. Translated: CASSLSQGDEAFF.

This rearrangement joins TRBV7-3 to TRBJ1-3; no clear D. CDR1 and CDR2 (germline): SGHTA, FQGTGA. The CDR3 extends over 14 amino acids. V was shortened by 4 bases and J by 2 bases, with 9 bases between the two germline ends. The CDR3 sequence is CASSSSGAGNTIYF. The CDR3 DNA is TGTGCCAGCAGCTCAAGCGGGGCTGGAAACACCATATATTTT. Full variable domain (remainder filled in from reference TRBV7-3 and TRBJ1-3): GAGVSQTPSNKVTEKGKYVELRCDPISGHTALYWYRQSLGQGPEFLIYFQGTGAADDSGLPNDRFFAVRPEGSVSTLKIQRTERGDSAVYLCASSSSGAGNTIYFGEGSWLTVV.

This clonotype was seen repeatedly, ten times or more. This chain links TRBV3-1 with TRBJ1-6; D is unclear. In germline, CDR1 is LGHDT, CDR2 YNNKEL (reference sequence). This CDR3 is 14 amino acids long. The V and J ends lost 4 bases and 2 bases respectively, with 6 bases between them. CDR3 amino acids: CASSPGTYNSPLHF. In DNA form, the CDR3 reads TGTGCCAGCAGCCCCGGGACCTATAATTCACCCCTCCACTTT.